The 17 T cell receptor beta chains below were found in one sample sequenced in a study of blood T cell repertoires in COVID-19 (dated by TCRdb to 2018 to 2021). The library was made by the immunoSEQ multiplex PCR assay. The clones in this table, taken by TCRdb from immuneACCESS, are in-frame only. Not every clone is retained; where verified, under half of the shortfall comes from an unresolved V gene, and the cause of the rest is unknown. Recorded for this sample are about 100,000 clones; roughly 80% of them occurred a single time. The top ten constitute about 12% of the sample. The sequenced sample consisted of peripheral blood. These TCRs come from a woman in her seventies with acute or convalescent COVID-19.

CDR3 in amino acids: CASGSGTGVGRAFF. As DNA, the CDR3 is TGTGCTAGTGGTTCCGGGACAGGGGTCGGTCGAGCTTTCTTT. This rearrangement joins TRBV12-5 to TRBJ1-1, with 10 bases identical to TRBD1. Germline CDR1 and CDR2: LGHNT and FRNRAP. With 4 bases clipped from V and 10 bases from J, the junction kept 9 bases outside the gene matches. This CDR3 is 14 amino acids long.

This clone has just a few counts. V and J are TRBV7-8 and TRBJ1-4; D is possibly TRBD1 (5 bases). Looked up from germline, CDR1 is SGHVS and CDR2 is FQNEAQ. Trimming left V 2 bases short and J 0 bases short, with 13 bases between. CDR3 size: 17 residues. Written as DNA, the CDR3 is TGTGCCAGCAGCTTATGGGGCAACCTTGCAACTAATGAAAAACTGTTTTTT. Amino acids: CASSLWGNLATNEKLFF.

The chain is built from TRBV29-1 and TRBJ1-2; weak D call: TRBD1 (6 bases). With 5 bases removed from V and 7 bases from J, the gap between germline ends came to 17 bases. The CDR3 totals 13 residues. Germline values: CDR1 SQVTM, CDR2 ANQGSEA. The CDR3 loop reads CSVPGSGAGGYTF. CDR3 DNA sequence: TGCAGCGTTCCAGGGTCAGGGGCTGGTGGCTACACCTTC.

V gene TRBV11-2 combines with J gene TRBJ2-5; a possible D gene is TRBD2 (6 bases). The ends were cut back, 5 bases at V and 4 bases at J, with 17 bases in the middle. CDR1 SGHAT and CDR2 FQNNGV come from the germline V gene. The CDR3 covers 15 residues. The CDR3 bases are TGTGCCAGCAGCCGAGCGGAGGGGAAAGGAGAGACCCAGTACTTC. Protein: CASSRAEGKGETQYF.

The chain has TRBV5-1 and TRBJ2-1, with a possible D match to TRBD1 (5 bases). The CDR3 has 16 residues. Trimming took off 1 base at V and 0 bases at J, with 11 bases between the two ends. Germline V gene lookup returns CDR1 SGHRS and CDR2 YFSETQ. Written as DNA, the CDR3 is TGCGCCAGCAGCTTGCAGGGCCTCCTCTCCTACAATGAGCAGTTCTTC. Translation: CASSLQGLLSYNEQFF.

The chain couples TRBV19 to TRBJ2-6; 7 positions match TRBD1. V shed 3 bases and J 0 bases; nucleotides not matched to a gene: 5. Germline assignment: CDR1 LNHDA and CDR2 SQIVND (reference sequence). The CDR3 runs 17 residues. This CDR3 is CASSIITGDSGANVLTF. The CDR3 DNA follows: TGTGCCAGTAGTATTATAACAGGGGACTCTGGGGCCAACGTCCTGACTTTC.

The chain has TRBV24-1 and TRBJ2-1, with TRBD1 matching over 12 bases. CDR1 and CDR2 (germline): KGHDR, SFDVKD. This CDR3 comprises 16 residues. V was pared by 4 bases and J by 9 bases, with 9 bases of the junction left unmatched. The CDR3 DNA sequence: TGTGCCACCAGTGACCCTGGGGGACAGGGGGCGAGTGAGCAGTTCTTC. Translating it yields CATSDPGGQGASEQFF.

The rearrangement links TRBV7-2 to TRBJ1-1; no reliable D call. The CDR3 runs 14 residues. With 0 bases removed from V and 5 bases from J, the gap between germline ends came to 10 bases. Germline CDR1 is SGHTA and CDR2 is FQGNSA. The CDR3 loop reads CASSLALGETEAFF. DNA of the CDR3: TGTGCCAGCAGCTTAGCCTTGGGCGAAACTGAAGCTTTCTTT.

This clone was seen more than once but under ten times. This sample includes further DNA sequences coding for the same CDR3. The chain carries TRBV5-1 and TRBJ1-1, with a possible D match to TRBD1 (5 bases). Germline-derived CDR1 and CDR2 are SGHRS and YFSETQ. The ends were cut back, 2 bases at V and 2 bases at J, with 7 bases in the middle. CDR3 length: 13 residues. The CDR3 region is CASSLDRNTEAFF. The CDR3 coding sequence is TGCGCCAGCAGCTTAGACAGAAACACTGAAGCTTTCTTT.

The chain couples TRBV7-3 to TRBJ1-3; a possible D gene is TRBD1 (5 bases). CDR1 and CDR2 from the germline V gene are SGHTA and FQGTGA. CDR3 length: 14 amino acids. V was shortened by 2 bases and J by 4 bases, with 9 bases between the two germline ends. CDR3 nucleotides: TGTGCCAGCAGCTTATCAGGGTCCGGAAACACCATATATTTT. Protein: CASSLSGSGNTIYF.

This clone was seen only a few times. This chain joins TRBV4-1 and TRBJ1-1; 9 nucleotides agree with TRBD1. Trimming cost V 5 bases and J 10 bases; bases outside gene matches: 14. Germline loops: CDR1 MGHRA, CDR2 YSYEKL. The CDR3 is 15 residues long. CDR3 amino acids: CASSYSRDREDGAFF. CDR3 DNA sequence: TGCGCCAGCAGCTACAGCCGGGACAGGGAGGACGGAGCTTTCTTT.

This rearrangement joins TRBV13 to TRBJ1-2; TRBD1 matches at 7 bases. V trimming: 5 bases; J trimming: 3 bases; junction bases outside the gene matches: 6. The germline gives CDR1 PRHDT, CDR2 FYEKMQ (reference sequence). The CDR3 contains 14 residues. The CDR3 sequence is CASSRRDSHYGYTF. The CDR3 DNA is TGTGCCAGCAGCCGAAGGGACAGTCACTATGGCTACACCTTC.

The chain uses TRBV18 and TRBJ1-6; D is ambiguous. Germline assignment: CDR1 KGHSH and CDR2 LQKENI. The CDR3 has 13 amino acids. V dropped 5 bases and J dropped 7 bases, with 9 bases sitting between them. The CDR3 sequence: CASSANQNSPLHF. DNA for the CDR3: TGTGCCAGCTCAGCAAACCAGAATTCACCCCTCCACTTT.

The chain is built from TRBV6-5 and TRBJ1-4, with a tentative D call TRBD1 (6 bases). Germline assignment: CDR1 MNHEY and CDR2 SVGAGI. This CDR3 region has 14 residues. V was cut by 2 bases and J by 5 bases, with 9 bases left in between. CDR3 region: CASSYGQSNEKLFF. The CDR3 nucleotides read TGTGCCAGCAGTTACGGACAGAGCAATGAAAAACTGTTTTTT.

This chain joins TRBV7-2 and TRBJ2-7; 11 bases agree with TRBD2. Germline assignment: CDR1 SGHTA and CDR2 FQGNSA. V shed 4 bases, J shed 3 bases, and the junction held 8 bases outside the gene matches. The CDR3 covers 16 residues. The CDR3 coding sequence is TGTGCCAGCAGCTCCATGACTAGCGGGGCTATCTACGAGCAGTACTTC. It specifies CASSSMTSGAIYEQYF.

The rearrangement joins TRBV4-3 to TRBJ1-1; weak D call: TRBD1 (6 bases). CDR3 size: 20 residues. V lost 0 bases, J lost 2 bases, and 25 bases lay in between. The germline gives CDR1 LGHNA, CDR2 YSLEER. The CDR3 DNA follows: TGCGCCAGCAGCCAAGATACCGCCAGATCGCGGAGGGGGGGAAACACTGAAGCTTTCTTT. Translation: CASSQDTARSRRGGNTEAFF.

This clone turned up a few times. The chain couples TRBV30 to TRBJ1-1, with no clear D. The length of the CDR3 is 11 residues. V shed 7 bases and J shed 9 bases, with 15 bases lying between them. The germline V gene encodes CDR1 GTSNPN and CDR2 SVGIG (reference sequence). The CDR3 is CASRKEAQAFF. The DNA for the CDR3 is TGTGCCTCCCGGAAGGAGGCACAAGCTTTCTTT. Full variable domain (rest looked up from reference TRBV30 and TRBJ1-1): SQTIHQWPATLVQPVGSPLSLECTVEGTSNPNLYWYRQAAGRGLQLLFYSVGIGQISSEVPQNLSASRPQDRQFILSSKKLLLSDSGFYLCASRKEAQAFFGQGTRLTVV.